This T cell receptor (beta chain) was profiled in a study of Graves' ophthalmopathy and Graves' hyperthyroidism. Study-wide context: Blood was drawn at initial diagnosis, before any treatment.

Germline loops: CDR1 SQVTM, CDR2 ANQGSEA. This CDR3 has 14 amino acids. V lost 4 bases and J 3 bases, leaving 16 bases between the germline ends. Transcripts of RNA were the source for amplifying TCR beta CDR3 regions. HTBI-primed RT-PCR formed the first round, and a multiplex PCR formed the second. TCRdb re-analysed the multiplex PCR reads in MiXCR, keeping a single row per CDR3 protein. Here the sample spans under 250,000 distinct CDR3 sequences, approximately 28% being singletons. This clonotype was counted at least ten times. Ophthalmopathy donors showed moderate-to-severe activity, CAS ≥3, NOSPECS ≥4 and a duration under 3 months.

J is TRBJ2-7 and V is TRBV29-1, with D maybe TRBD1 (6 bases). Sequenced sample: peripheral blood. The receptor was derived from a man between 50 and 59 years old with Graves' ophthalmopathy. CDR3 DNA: TGCAGCGTTGGAGCAGGGGTTCCCCTCTACGAGCAGTACTTC. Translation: CSVGAGVPLYEQYF.